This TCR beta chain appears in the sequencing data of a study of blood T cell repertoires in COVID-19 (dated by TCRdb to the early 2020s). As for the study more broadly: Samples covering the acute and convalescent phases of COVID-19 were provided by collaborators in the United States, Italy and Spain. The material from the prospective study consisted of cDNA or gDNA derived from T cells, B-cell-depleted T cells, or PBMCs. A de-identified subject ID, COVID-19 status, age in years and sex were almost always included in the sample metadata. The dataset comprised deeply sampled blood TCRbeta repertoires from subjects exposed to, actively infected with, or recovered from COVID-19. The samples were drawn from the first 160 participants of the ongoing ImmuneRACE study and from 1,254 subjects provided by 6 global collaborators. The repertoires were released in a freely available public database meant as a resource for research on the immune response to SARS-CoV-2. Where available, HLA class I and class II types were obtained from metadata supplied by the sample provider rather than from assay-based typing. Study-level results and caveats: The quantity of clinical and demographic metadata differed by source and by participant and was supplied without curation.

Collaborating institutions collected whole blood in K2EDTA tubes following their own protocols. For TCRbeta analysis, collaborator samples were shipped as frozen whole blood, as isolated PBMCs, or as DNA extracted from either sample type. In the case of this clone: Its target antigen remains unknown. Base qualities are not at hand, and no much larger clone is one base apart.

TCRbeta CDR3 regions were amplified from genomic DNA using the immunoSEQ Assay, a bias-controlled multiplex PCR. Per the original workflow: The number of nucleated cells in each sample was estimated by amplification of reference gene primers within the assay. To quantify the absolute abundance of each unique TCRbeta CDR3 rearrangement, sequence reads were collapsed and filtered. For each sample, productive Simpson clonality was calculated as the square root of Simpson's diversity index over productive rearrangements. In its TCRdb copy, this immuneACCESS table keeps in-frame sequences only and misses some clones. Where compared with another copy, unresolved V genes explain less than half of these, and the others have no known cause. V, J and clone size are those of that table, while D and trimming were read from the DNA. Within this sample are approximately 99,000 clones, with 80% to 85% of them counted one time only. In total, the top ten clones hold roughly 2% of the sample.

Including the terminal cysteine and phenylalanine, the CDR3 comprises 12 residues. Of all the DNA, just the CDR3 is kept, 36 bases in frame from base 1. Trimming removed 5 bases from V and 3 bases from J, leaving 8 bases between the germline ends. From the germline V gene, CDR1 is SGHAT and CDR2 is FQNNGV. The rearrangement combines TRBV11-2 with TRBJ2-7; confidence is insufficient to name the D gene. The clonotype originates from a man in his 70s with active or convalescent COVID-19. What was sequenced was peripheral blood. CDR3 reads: CASSRQRYEQYF. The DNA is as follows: TGTGCCAGCAGCCGGCAGCGCTACGAGCAGTACTTC.